This TCR beta chain was identified during a study of vaccination and CD4 T cells after COVID-19. Sequenced with the Oncomine TCR Beta short-read assay was DNA taken from cultured CD4+ T cells. From the PCR reads, TCRdb called clonotypes with MiXCR, one entry per CDR3 protein. This table holds around 20,000 distinct CDR3 sequences, around 48% found once. The CDR3 extends over 14 amino acids. Trimming at V came to 3 bases and at J to 4 bases, leaving 2 bases not matched to a gene. Germline V gene lookup returns CDR1 SNHLY and CDR2 FYNNEI. A word on this clonotype: The antigen remains undetermined.

Treatment in this sample: 10-day PBMC culture with coronavirus spike peptide pools or control peptides (ViraFEST assay). This receptor was taken from a human donor who had recovered from COVID-19. Sequencing used CD4+ T cells from blood, cultured in vitro. The chain has TRBV2 and TRBJ2-2; 7 bases align to TRBD1. CDR3 region: CASSEHRGTGELFF. The CDR3 DNA is TGTGCCAGCAGTGAGCACAGGGGCACCGGGGAGCTGTTTTTT.